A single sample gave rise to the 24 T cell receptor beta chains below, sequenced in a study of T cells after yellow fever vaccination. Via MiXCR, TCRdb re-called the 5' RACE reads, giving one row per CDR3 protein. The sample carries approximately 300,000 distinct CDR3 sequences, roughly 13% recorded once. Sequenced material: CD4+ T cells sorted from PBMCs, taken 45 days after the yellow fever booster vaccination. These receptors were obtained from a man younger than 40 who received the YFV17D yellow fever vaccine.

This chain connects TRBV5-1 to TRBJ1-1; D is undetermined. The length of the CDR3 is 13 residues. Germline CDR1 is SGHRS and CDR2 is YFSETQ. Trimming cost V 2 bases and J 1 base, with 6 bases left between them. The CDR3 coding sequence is TGCGCCAGCAGCTTTCTCCAGAACACTGAAGCTTTCTTT. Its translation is CASSFLQNTEAFF. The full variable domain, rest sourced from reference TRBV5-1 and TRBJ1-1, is KAGVTQTPRYLIKTRGQQVTLSCSPISGHRSVSWYQQTPGQGLQFLFEYFSETQRNKGNFPGRFSGRQFSNSRSEMNVSTLELGDSALYLCASSFLQNTEAFFGQGTRLTVV.

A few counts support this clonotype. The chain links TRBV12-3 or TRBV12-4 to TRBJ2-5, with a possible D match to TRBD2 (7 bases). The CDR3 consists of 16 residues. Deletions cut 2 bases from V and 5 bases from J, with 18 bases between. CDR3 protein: CASSLRLRGGVETQYF. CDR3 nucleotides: TGTGCCAGCAGTTTACGATTGCGAGGGGGGGTCGAGACCCAGTACTTC.

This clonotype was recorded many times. The CDR3 bases are TGTGCCATCAGTGGGACAGGACAAGAGACCCAGTACTTC. It codes for CAISGTGQETQYF. The genes are TRBV10-3 and TRBJ2-5; TRBD1 agrees at 7 bases. The CDR3 length is 13 residues. Per germline, CDR1 ENHRY and CDR2 SYGVKD. J gave up 2 bases and V 4 bases, and 1 base lay outside the gene matches.

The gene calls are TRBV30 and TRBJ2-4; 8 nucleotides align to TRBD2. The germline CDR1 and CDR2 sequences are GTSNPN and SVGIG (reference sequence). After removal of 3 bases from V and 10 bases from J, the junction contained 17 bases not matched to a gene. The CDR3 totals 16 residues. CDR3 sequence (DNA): TGTGCCTGGAGCCCCGATAGATCGGGAGGGCCAGGGATTCAGTACTTC. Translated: CAWSPDRSGGPGIQYF.

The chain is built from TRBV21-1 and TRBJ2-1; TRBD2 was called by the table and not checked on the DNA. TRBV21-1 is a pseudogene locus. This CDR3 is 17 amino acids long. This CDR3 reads CASSKIKLAGAYNEQFF. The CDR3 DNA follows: TGTGCCAGCAGCAAAATTAAGTTAGCGGGAGCCTACAATGAGCAGTTCTTC.

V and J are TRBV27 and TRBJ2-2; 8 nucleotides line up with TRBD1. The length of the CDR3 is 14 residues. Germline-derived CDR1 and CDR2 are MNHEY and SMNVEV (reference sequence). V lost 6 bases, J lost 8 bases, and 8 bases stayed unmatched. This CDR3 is CASSVRGRVGELFF. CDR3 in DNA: TGTGCCAGCAGCGTCAGGGGGCGCGTTGGGGAGCTGTTTTTT.

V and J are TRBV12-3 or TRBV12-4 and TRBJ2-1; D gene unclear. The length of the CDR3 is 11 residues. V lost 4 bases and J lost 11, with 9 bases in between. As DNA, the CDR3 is TGTGCCAGCAGTTGGGGAAATAAGCAGTTCTTC. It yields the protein CASSWGNKQFF.

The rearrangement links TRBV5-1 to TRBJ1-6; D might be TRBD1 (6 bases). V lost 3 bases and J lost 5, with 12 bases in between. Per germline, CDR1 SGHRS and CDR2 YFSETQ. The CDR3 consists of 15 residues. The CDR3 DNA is TGCGCCAGCAGCTGGGGGCCCGATGATAATTCACCCCTCCACTTT. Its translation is CASSWGPDDNSPLHF.

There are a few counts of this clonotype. The CDR3 DNA reads as TGCAGTGCTTCGGTTGGGGGAAACAATCAGCCCCAGCATTTT. Protein sequence: CSASVGGNNQPQHF. The V call is TRBV20-1, the J call TRBJ1-5; D possibly corresponds to TRBD1 (5 bases). Trimming stripped 5 bases from V and 3 bases from J, with 14 bases between. The germline CDR1 and CDR2 sequences are DFQATT and SNEGSKA (reference sequence). This CDR3 has 14 amino acids.

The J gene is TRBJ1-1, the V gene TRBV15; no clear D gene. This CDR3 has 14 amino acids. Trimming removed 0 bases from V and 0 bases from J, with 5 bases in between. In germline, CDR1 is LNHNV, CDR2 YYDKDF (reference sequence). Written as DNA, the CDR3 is TGTGCCACCAGCAGAGACCGGGTGAACACTGAAGCTTTCTTT. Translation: CATSRDRVNTEAFF. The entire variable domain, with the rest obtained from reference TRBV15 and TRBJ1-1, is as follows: DAMVIQNPRYQVTQFGKPVTLSCSQTLNHNVMYWYQQKSSQAPKLLFHYYDKDFNNEADTPDNFQSRRPNTSFCFLDIRSPGLGDTAMYLCATSRDRVNTEAFFGQGTRLTVV.

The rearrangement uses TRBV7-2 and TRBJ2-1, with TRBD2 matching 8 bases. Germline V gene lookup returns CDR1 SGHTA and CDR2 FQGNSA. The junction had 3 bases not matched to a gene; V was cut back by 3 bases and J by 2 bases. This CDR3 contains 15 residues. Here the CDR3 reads CASSFPGLAYNEQFF. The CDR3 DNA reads TGTGCCAGCAGCTTCCCGGGACTAGCCTACAATGAGCAGTTCTTC.

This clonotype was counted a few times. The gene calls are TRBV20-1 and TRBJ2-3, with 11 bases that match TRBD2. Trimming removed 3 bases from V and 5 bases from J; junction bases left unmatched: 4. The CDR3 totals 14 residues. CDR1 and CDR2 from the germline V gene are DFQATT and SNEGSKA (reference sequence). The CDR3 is CSASQLAGVDTQYF. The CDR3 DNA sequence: TGCAGTGCTAGTCAACTAGCGGGAGTAGATACGCAGTATTTT.

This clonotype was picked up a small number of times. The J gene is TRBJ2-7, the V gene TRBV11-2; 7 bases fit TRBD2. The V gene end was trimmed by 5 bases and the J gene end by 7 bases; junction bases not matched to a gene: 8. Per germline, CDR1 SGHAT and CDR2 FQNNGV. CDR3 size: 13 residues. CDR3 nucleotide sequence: TGTGCCAGCAGCCCCCCGGGACTACGTGAGCAGTACTTC. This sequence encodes CASSPPGLREQYF.

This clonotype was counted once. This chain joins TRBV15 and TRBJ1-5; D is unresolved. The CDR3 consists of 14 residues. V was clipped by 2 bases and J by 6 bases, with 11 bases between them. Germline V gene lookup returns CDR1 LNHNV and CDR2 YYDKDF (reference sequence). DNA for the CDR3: TGTGCCACCAGCAGAAACATGGGGTTTCAGCCCCAGCATTTT. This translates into CATSRNMGFQPQHF.

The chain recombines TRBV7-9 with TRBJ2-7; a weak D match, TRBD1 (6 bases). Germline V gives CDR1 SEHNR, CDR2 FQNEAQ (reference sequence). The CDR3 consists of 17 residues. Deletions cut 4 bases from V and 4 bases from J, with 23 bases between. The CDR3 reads CASSSFGANRASYEQYF. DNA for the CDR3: TGTGCCAGCAGCTCCTTCGGGGCGAACAGGGCCTCTTACGAGCAGTACTTC.

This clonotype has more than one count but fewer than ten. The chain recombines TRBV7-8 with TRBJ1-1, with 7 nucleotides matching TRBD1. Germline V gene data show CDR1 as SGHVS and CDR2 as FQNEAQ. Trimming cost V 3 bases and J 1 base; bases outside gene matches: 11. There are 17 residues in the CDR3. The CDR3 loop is CASSLLQGRDGNTEAFF. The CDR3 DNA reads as TGTGCCAGCAGCTTGTTACAGGGGCGTGACGGGAACACTGAAGCTTTCTTT.

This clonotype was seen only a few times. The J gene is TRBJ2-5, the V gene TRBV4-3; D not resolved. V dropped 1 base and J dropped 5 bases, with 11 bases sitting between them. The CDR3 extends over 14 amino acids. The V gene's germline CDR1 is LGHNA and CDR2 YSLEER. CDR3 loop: CASSQVPGQETQYF. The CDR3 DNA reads TGCGCCAGCAGCCAAGTTCCAGGTCAGGAGACCCAGTACTTC.

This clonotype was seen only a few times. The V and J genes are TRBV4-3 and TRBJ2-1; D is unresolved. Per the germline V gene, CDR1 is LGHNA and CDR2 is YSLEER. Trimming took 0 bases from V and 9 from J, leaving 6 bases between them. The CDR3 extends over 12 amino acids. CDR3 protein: CASSQDWGEQFF. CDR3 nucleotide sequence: TGCGCCAGCAGCCAAGATTGGGGTGAGCAGTTCTTC.

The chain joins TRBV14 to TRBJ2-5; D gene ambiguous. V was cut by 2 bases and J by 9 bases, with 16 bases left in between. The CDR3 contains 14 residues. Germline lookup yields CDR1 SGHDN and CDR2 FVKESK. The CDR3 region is CASSQSAGSQAQYF. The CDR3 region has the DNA TGTGCCAGCAGCCAATCAGCCGGCAGCCAGGCCCAGTACTTC. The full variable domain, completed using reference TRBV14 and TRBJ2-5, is EAGVTQFPSHSVIEKGQTVTLRCDPISGHDNLYWYRRVMGKEIKFLLHFVKESKQDESGMPNNRFLAERTGGTYSTLKVQPAELEDSGVYFCASSQSAGSQAQYFGPGTRLLVL.

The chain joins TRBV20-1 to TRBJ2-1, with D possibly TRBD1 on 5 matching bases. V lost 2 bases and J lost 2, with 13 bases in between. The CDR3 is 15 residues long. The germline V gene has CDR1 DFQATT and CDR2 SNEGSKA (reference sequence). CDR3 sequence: CSARLGRQAYNEQFF. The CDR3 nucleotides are TGCAGTGCTAGACTGGGGCGGCAAGCCTACAATGAGCAGTTCTTC.

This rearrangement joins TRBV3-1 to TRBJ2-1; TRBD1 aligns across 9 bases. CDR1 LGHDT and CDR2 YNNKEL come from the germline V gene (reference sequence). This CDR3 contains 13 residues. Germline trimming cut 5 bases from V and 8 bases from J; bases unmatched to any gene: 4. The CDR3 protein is CASSSQGAHEQFF. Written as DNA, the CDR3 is TGTGCCAGCAGCTCACAGGGGGCCCATGAGCAGTTCTTC.

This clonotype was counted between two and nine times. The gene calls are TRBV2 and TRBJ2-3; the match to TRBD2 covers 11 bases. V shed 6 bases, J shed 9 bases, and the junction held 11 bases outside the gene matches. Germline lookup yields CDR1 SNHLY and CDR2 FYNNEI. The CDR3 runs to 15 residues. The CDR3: CASRKLAGEGGTQYF. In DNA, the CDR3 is TGTGCCAGCAGAAAACTAGCGGGAGAAGGAGGCACGCAGTATTTT. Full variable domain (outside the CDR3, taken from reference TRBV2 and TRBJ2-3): EPEVTQTPSHQVTQMGQEVILRCVPISNHLYFYWYRQILGQKVEFLVSFYNNEISEKSEIFDDQFSVERPDGSNFTLKIRSTKLEDSAMYFCASRKLAGEGGTQYFGPGTRLTVL.

DNA for the CDR3: TGTGCCACCAGTGACCCGGGAGTGGGGACCCAGTACTTC. This translates into CATSDPGVGTQYF. The chain couples TRBV24-1 to TRBJ2-5; tentatively, D is TRBD2 (6 bases). The V gene lost 4 bases and the J gene lost 7 bases, with 12 bases spanning the gap. Germline values: CDR1 KGHDR, CDR2 SFDVKD. The CDR3 extends over 13 amino acids.

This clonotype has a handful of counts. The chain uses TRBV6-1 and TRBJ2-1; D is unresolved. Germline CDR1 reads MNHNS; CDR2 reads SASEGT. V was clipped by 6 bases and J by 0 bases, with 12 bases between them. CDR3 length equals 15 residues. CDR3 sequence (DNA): TGTGCCAGCAGACCTACCTCAAGCTCCTACAATGAGCAGTTCTTC. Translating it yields CASRPTSSSYNEQFF.